This T cell receptor (beta chain) was retrieved from a study of blood T cell repertoires in COVID-19. In the study overall: Acute and convalescent COVID-19 samples came from the United States, Italy and Spain. Nucleic acid was either cDNA or gDNA, and it came from T cells, B-cell-depleted T cells, or PBMCs.

Trimming left V 6 bases short and J 1 base short, with 13 bases between. This CDR3 has 15 amino acids. Germline CDR1 is SGHTA and CDR2 is FQGTGA. Clones were read by immunoSEQ multiplex PCR, and TCRdb kept only the in-frame ones, dropping some. The sample holds more than 300,000 clones, around 92% seen once. This clone was seen more than once but under ten times. The sample consisted of peripheral blood. The receptor comes from a man aged 18 to 29 who had recovered from COVID-19. V is TRBV7-3 and J is TRBJ2-1; TRBD1 might be the D (8 bases). The CDR3 sequence: CASRKQGGSYNEQFF. CDR3 bases: TGTGCCAGCAGGAAACAGGGGGGGTCCTACAATGAGCAGTTCTTC.